The source of this T cell receptor beta chain is a study of CD8+CD57+ T cells in acquired aplastic anemia. In regard to this clonotype: The junction and the germline gene differ at one end; a read error may be behind it.

Genomic DNA provided the template from which TCR beta VDJ and CDR3 profiles were obtained. From the reads, TCRdb called clonotypes with MiXCR, one entry per CDR3 protein. Of roughly 420,000 distinct CDR3 sequences listed, approximately 70% are singletons. Material for sequencing was sorted CD4+, CD8+, or CD8+CD57+ T cells (not recorded which) from PBMCs. The TCR comes from a human donor in good health, serving as a control.

Written as DNA, the CDR3 is TGCGCCAGCAGCCCGCGTCCAGACGGCGATACGCAGTCTTTT. This codes for CASSPRPDGDTQSF. V is TRBV7-2 and J is TRBJ2-3; the D is unclear. Looked up from germline, CDR1 is SGHTA and CDR2 is FQGNSA. The CDR3 loop spans 14 amino acids.